The clone carrying this T cell receptor (beta chain) was counted at least ten times. The record originates from a study of T cells after yellow fever vaccination. At the level of the study: Tscm, CM, EM and EMRA memory subsets were sorted by CD3, CD45RA, CCR7 and CD95. Study outcomes and limitations: The study noted that FACS-sorted repertoires could contain abundant clonotypes contaminating from the bulk population. A large majority of primary-vaccination clones showed up again after the booster (under 98% CD4, 88% CD8).

TCRdb reanalysed the 5' RACE reads using MiXCR and keeps one entry per CDR3 protein. The sample records about 58,000 distinct CDR3 sequences, about 5.6% being singletons. Trimming at V came to 4 bases and at J to 6 bases, leaving 7 bases not matched to a gene. The CDR3 is 14 amino acids. In germline, CDR1 is SGHRS, CDR2 YFSETQ. This specimen consisted of PBMCs, either bulk or a sorted T-cell subset (CD4+, CD8+, memory, or dextramer-sorted; not recorded which), obtained on the day of the yellow fever booster vaccination. The V and J genes are TRBV5-1 and TRBJ1-2; 9 positions match TRBD1. The clonotype was recovered from a man between 18 and 35 years old who received the YFV17D yellow fever vaccine. The CDR3 DNA reads as TGCGCCAGCAGCAGGACCGGGACAGGGAATGGCTACACCTTC. Translating gives CASSRTGTGNGYTF.